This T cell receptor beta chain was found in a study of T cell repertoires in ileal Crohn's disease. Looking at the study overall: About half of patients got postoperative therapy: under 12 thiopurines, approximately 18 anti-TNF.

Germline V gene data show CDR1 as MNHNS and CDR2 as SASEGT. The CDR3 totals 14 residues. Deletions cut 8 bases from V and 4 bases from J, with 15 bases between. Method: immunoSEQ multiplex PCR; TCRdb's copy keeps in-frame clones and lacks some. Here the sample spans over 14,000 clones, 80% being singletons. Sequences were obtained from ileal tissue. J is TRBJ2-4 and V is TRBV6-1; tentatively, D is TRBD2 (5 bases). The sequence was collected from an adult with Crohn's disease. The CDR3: CASRLGDKKNIQYF. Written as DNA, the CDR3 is TGTGCCAGCCGCTTGGGAGACAAGAAAAACATTCAGTACTTC.